What follows are 2 T cell receptor beta chains derived from one specimen sequenced in a study of molecular identifiers for immune sequencing clone quantification (dated by TCRdb to 2017 to 2018). The method behind the library was PCR. This sample was sequenced with an Illumina HiSeq 4000. Through fastp at Q25 and MiXCR, TCRdb rebuilt clones from the public reads, retaining in-frame beta chains. Each CDR3 protein appears once, grouped with its most common genes and DNA. The sample table records around 460,000 distinct CDR3 sequences; roughly a fifth of these occur just once. The ten biggest clones cover 0.84% of the sample. The sequencing input was naive CD8+ T cells from blood, with Jurkat cell RNA spiked in. This specimen's cell subset or site label, per the study, means: FACS-sorted CD8+CD4-CCR7+CD45RA+ naive T cells. Receptors originate from a human donor in good health. Some libraries in this study had Jurkat cell RNA spiked in.

The chain has TRBV9 and TRBJ2-7; D is perhaps TRBD2 (5 bases). This CDR3 spans 15 amino acids. The V end was cut by 0 bases, the J end by 0 bases, with 10 bases between. Germline lookup yields CDR1 SGDLS and CDR2 YYNGEE. The CDR3 spells CASSVGGSVSYEQYF. The CDR3 coding sequence is TGTGCCAGCAGCGTAGGGGGTAGCGTCTCCTACGAGCAGTACTTC.

A note on this clonotype: This clone may be a read error of a much larger clone one base away. V gene TRBV5-1 combines with J gene TRBJ1-1; D uncertain. Per germline, CDR1 SGHRS and CDR2 YFSETQ. The CDR3 is made up of 12 amino acids. CDR3 protein: CASSMENAEAFF. The CDR3 DNA reads TGCGCCAGCAGCATGGAGAACGCTGAAGCTTTCTTT.